This TCR beta chain was recovered during a study of identical twins. Study conclusions and caveats: The authors drew conclusions from cross-sectional statistical analysis rather than following the same donors. Out-of-frame alpha sequences shared by twins showed excess low generation probability.

Template switching added a universal primer site; cDNA carried unique molecular identifiers. TCRdb re-analysed the 5' RACE reads in MiXCR, keeping a single row per CDR3 protein. Counted here are under 900,000 distinct CDR3 sequences, around an eighth occurring once; the ten biggest clones make up around 1.6%. In the case of this clonotype: Its specificity is not known.

The CDR3 covers 12 residues. V lost 7 bases to trimming and J lost 9 bases, with 12 bases between them. Per the germline V gene, CDR1 is MDHEN and CDR2 is SYDVKM. The sample was also linked to a second study, of yellow fever vaccine responses in identical twins.

The sequenced sample consisted of PBMCs. V is TRBV28 and J is TRBJ1-4; D gene uncertain. This clonotype originated in a woman aged 18-29 years in good health. The CDR3 here is CASTHPQKKLFF. DNA of the CDR3: TGTGCCAGCACCCACCCACAAAAAAAACTGTTTTTT.